Shown below are 11 T cell receptor beta chains from a single sample sequenced in a study of blood T cells in healthy people across ages (dated by TCRdb to the mid-2010s). The library relied on 5' RACE. Sequencing relied on an Illumina HiSeq 2500. A second roughly 7 to 11 cycle PCR used a sample-barcoded 5' primer and a J-beta primer mix. Starting from the raw public reads, TCRdb applied fastp trimming at Q25, assembled clones with MiXCR and retained in-frame beta chains. Identical CDR3 proteins give one entry, which carries the most common genes and DNA. In all, the sample holds approximately 1.5 million distinct CDR3 sequences, and 35% to 45% of those were seen once. Approximately 4.1% of the sample is taken by the ten largest. Sequencing was done on a sample of blood. The receptors were sampled from a woman under 30 in good health.

The chain employs TRBV5-1 and TRBJ1-1; D gene uncertain. V lost 0 bases and J lost 0, with 6 bases in between. The germline V gene has CDR1 SGHRS and CDR2 YFSETQ. The CDR3 has 14 amino acids. The CDR3 nucleotides read TGCGCCAGCAGCTTGGCCTGGCTGAACACTGAAGCTTTCTTT. Translated, it gives CASSLAWLNTEAFF.

This clonotype is a singleton in its sample. The chain links TRBV20-1 to TRBJ1-6; TRBD1 agrees at 7 bases. The germline V gene has CDR1 DFQATT and CDR2 SNEGSKA (reference sequence). The junction had 9 bases not matched to a gene; V was cut back by 4 bases and J by 9 bases. The CDR3 is 14 amino acids. CDR3 amino acids: CSAKGTVGISPLHF. The CDR3 nucleotides read TGCAGTGCTAAAGGGACAGTGGGAATTTCACCCCTCCACTTT.

This clonotype was seen more than once but under ten times. V and J are TRBV6-5 and TRBJ1-2; a possible D gene is TRBD1 (5 bases). The ends were cut back, 0 bases at V and 4 bases at J, with 15 bases in the middle. CDR1 and CDR2 (germline): MNHEY, SVGAGI. CDR3 length: 16 amino acids. CDR3 in amino acids: CASSYSGGTDSYGYTF. In DNA, the CDR3 is TGTGCCAGCAGTTACTCGGGGGGGACGGACTCCTATGGCTACACCTTC.

This chain links TRBV19 with TRBJ1-5, with D tentatively TRBD1 (6 bases). Germline CDR1 LNHDA, CDR2 SQIVND (reference sequence). V was pared by 10 bases and J by 3 bases, with 13 bases between. This CDR3 contains 13 residues. The CDR3 DNA is TGTGCCATCGGACAGACGCACAATCAGCCCCAGCATTTT. Translation gives CAIGQTHNQPQHF.

This clonotype was observed a handful of times. The chain uses TRBV10-3 and TRBJ1-1; no definite D call. CDR3 length equals 12 residues. V dropped 10 bases and J dropped 5 bases, with 14 bases sitting between them. Per germline, CDR1 ENHRY and CDR2 SYGVKD. DNA of the CDR3: TGTGCCACAGGTAGGGTGGGGACTGAAGCTTTCTTT. It is translated as CATGRVGTEAFF.

The chain is built from TRBV12-3 or TRBV12-4 and TRBJ1-1, with TRBD1 identical over 7 bases. Unmatched junction bases numbered 9, after V lost 6 bases and J lost 2 bases. The CDR3 totals 15 residues. The CDR3 coding sequence is TGTGCCAGCAGATCCGGGACAGACTTTAACACTGAAGCTTTCTTT. It translates to CASRSGTDFNTEAFF.

The chain recombines TRBV11-2 with TRBJ2-1; D remains unclear. The ends were cut back, 0 bases at V and 3 bases at J, with 15 bases in the middle. Germline V gene lookup returns CDR1 SGHAT and CDR2 FQNNGV. The CDR3 is 17 amino acids. CDR3 protein: CASSLDPRTLVYNEQFF. The CDR3 coding sequence is TGTGCCAGCAGCTTAGATCCCAGGACCTTAGTCTACAATGAGCAGTTCTTC. Variable domain in full (rest from reference TRBV11-2 and TRBJ2-1): EAGVAQSPRYKIIEKRQSVAFWCNPISGHATLYWYQQILGQGPKLLIQFQNNGVVDDSQLPKDRFSAERLKGVDSTLKIQPAKLEDSAVYLCASSLDPRTLVYNEQFFGPGTRLTVL.

The chain carries TRBV7-3 and TRBJ2-1, with a possible D match to TRBD1 (6 bases). Germline V gene data show CDR1 as SGHTA and CDR2 as FQGTGA. The CDR3 is 14 amino acids. V was pared by 4 bases and J by 9 bases, with 16 bases between. CDR3 nucleotides: TGTGCCAGCAGCTCAGGACAGCCGGTGGGTGAGCAGTTCTTC. It encodes CASSSGQPVGEQFF.

Many counts were recorded for this clonotype. The genes are TRBV27 and TRBJ2-7, with 10 positions matching TRBD1. The CDR3 contains 14 residues. After removal of 6 bases from V and 3 bases from J, the junction contained 5 bases not matched to a gene. Germline CDR1 and CDR2: MNHEY and SMNVEV (reference sequence). The CDR3 region is CASSEDRGLYEQYF. The CDR3 DNA reads TGTGCCAGCAGCGAAGACAGGGGGCTCTACGAGCAGTACTTC.

The chain employs TRBV24-1 and TRBJ2-3; no firm D call. The CDR3 contains 14 residues. The germline CDR1 and CDR2 sequences are KGHDR and SFDVKD. The V gene lost 5 bases and the J gene lost 6 bases, with 14 bases spanning the gap. The CDR3 is CATSVGGVKDTQYF. The CDR3 DNA follows: TGTGCCACCAGTGTAGGTGGTGTGAAGGATACGCAGTATTTT.

This rearrangement joins TRBV4-1 to TRBJ2-1, with a possible D match to TRBD2 (6 bases). Trimming took 0 bases from V and 8 from J, leaving 8 bases between them. The CDR3 has 13 amino acids. In germline, CDR1 is MGHRA, CDR2 YSYEKL. CDR3 DNA sequence: TGCGCCAGCAGCCAAGATAGGAGGGATGAGCAGTTCTTC. As protein: CASSQDRRDEQFF.